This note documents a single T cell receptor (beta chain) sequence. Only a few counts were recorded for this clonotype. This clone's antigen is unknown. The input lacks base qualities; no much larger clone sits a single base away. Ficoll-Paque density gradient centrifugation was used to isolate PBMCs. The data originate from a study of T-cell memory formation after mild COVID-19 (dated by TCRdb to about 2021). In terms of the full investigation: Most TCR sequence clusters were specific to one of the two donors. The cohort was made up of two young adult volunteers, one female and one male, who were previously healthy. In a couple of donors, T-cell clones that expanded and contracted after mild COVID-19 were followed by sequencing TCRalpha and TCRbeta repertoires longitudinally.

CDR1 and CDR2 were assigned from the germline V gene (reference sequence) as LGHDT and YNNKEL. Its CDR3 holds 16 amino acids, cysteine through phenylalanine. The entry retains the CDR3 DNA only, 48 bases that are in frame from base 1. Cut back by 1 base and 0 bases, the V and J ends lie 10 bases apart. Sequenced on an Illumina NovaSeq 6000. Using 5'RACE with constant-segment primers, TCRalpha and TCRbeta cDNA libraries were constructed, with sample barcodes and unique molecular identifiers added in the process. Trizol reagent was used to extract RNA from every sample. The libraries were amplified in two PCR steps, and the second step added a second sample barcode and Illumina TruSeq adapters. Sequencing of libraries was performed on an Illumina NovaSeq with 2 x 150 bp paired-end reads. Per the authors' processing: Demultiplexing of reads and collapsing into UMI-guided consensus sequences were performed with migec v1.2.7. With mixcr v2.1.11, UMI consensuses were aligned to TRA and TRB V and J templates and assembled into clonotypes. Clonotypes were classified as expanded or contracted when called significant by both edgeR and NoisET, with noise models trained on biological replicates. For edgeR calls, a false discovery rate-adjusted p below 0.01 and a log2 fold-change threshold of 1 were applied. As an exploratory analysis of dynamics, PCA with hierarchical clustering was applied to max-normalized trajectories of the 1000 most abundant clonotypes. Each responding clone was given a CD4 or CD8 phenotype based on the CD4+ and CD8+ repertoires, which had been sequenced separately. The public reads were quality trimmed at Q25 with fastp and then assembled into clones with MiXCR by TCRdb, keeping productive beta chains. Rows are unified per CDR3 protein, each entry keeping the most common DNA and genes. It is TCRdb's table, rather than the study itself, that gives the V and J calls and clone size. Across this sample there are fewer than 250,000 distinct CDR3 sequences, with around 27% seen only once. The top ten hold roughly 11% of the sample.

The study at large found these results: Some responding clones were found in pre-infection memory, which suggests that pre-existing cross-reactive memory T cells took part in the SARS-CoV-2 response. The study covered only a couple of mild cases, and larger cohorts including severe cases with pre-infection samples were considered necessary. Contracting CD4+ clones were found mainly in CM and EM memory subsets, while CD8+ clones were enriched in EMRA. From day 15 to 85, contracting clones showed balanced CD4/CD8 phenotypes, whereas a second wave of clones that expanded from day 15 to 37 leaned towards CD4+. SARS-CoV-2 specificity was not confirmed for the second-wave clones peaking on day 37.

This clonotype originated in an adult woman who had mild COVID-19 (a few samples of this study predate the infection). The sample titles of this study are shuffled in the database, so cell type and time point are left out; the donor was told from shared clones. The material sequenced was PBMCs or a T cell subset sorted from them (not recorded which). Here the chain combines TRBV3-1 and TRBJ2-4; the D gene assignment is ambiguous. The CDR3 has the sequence CASSQGAVLAKNIQYF. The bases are TGTGCCAGCAGCCAAGGGGCAGTTCTAGCCAAAAACATTCAGTACTTC.